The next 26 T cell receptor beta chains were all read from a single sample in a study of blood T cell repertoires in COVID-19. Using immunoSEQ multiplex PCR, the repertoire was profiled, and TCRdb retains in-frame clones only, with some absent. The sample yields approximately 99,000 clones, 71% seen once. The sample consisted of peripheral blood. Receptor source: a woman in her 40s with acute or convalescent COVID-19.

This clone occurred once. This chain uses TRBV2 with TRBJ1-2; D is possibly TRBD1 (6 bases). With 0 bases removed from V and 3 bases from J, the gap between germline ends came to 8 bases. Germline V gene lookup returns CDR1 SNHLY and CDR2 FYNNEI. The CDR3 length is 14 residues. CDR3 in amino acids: CASSEAQGHYGYTF. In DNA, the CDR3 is TGTGCCAGCAGTGAAGCGCAGGGGCACTATGGCTACACCTTC. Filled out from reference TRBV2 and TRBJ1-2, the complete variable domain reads EPEVTQTPSHQVTQMGQEVILRCVPISNHLYFYWYRQILGQKVEFLVSFYNNEISEKSEIFDDQFSVERPDGSNFTLKIRSTKLEDSAMYFCASSEAQGHYGYTFGSGTRLTVV.

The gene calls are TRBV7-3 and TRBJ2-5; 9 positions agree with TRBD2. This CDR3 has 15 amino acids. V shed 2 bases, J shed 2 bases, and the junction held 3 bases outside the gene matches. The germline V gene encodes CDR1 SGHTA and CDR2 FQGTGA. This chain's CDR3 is CASSLGTSGQETQYF. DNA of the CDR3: TGTGCCAGCAGCTTAGGAACTAGCGGGCAAGAGACCCAGTACTTC.

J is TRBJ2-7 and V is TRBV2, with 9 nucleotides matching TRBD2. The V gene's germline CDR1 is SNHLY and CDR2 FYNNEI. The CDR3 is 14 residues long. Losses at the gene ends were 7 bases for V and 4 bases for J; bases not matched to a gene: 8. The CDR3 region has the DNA TGTGCCAGCAACCCACAGCGGGGGGCATACGAGCAGTACTTC. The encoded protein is CASNPQRGAYEQYF. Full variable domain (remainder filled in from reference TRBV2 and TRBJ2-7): EPEVTQTPSHQVTQMGQEVILRCVPISNHLYFYWYRQILGQKVEFLVSFYNNEISEKSEIFDDQFSVERPDGSNFTLKIRSTKLEDSAMYFCASNPQRGAYEQYFGPGTRLTVT.

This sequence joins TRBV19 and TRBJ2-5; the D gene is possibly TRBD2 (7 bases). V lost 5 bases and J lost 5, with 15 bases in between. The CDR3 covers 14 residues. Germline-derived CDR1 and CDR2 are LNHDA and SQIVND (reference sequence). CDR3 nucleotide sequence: TGTGCCAGTAGTGGGGGGGCTTGGTTGGAGACCCAGTACTTC. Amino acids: CASSGGAWLETQYF. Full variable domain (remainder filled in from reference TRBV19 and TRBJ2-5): DGGITQSPKYLFRKEGQNVTLSCEQNLNHDAMYWYRQDPGQGLRLIYYSQIVNDFQKGDIAEGYSVSREKKESFPLTVTSAQKNPTAFYLCASSGGAWLETQYFGPGTRLLVL.

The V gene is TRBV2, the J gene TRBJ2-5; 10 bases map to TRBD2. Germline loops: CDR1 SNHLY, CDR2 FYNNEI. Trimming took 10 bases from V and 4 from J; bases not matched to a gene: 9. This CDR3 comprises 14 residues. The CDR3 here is CATRSGGAGETQYF. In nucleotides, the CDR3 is TGTGCCACCAGGAGCGGGGGGGCAGGAGAGACCCAGTACTTC.

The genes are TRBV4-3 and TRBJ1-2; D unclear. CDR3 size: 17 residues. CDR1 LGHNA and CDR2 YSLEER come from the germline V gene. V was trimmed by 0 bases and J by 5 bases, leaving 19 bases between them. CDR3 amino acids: CASSQDRTGSPGYGYTF. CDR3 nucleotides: TGCGCCAGCAGCCAAGATCGGACGGGGTCCCCTGGGTATGGCTACACCTTC.

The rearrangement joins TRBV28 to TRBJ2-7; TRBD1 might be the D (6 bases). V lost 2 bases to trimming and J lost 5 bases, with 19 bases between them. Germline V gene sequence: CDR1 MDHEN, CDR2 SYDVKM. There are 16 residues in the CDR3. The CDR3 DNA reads TGTGCCAGCAGTTTAGACATCAGGGGCCTCCCCAACGAGCAGTACTTC. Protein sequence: CASSLDIRGLPNEQYF.

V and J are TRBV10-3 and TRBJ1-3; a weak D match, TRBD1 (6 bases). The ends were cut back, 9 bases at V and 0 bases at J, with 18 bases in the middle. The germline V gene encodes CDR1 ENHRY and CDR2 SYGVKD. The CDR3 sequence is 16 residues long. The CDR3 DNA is TGTGCCATTGCGCCGGGACAAACAGACTCTGGAAACACCATATATTTT. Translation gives CAIAPGQTDSGNTIYF.

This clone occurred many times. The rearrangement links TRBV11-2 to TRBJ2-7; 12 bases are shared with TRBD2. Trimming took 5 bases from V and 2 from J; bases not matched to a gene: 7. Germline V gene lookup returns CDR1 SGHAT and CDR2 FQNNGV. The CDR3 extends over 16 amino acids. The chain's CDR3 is CASSPTSGGLPYEQYF. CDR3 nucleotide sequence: TGTGCCAGCAGCCCAACTAGCGGGGGGCTACCCTACGAGCAGTACTTC.

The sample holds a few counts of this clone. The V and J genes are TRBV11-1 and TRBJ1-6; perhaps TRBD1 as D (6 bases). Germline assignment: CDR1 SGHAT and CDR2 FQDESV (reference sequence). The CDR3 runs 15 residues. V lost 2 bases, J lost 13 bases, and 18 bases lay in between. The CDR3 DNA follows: TGTGCCAGCAGCTTATCGGACAGTTGGGTTGGCCCCCTCCACTTT. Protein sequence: CASSLSDSWVGPLHF.

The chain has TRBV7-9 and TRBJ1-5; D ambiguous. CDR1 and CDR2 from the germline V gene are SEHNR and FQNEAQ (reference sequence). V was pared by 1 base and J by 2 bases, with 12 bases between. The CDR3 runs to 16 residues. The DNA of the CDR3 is TGTGCCAGCAGCTTAGTCGCCAGTGGAGGCAATCAGCCCCAGCATTTT. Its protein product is CASSLVASGGNQPQHF.

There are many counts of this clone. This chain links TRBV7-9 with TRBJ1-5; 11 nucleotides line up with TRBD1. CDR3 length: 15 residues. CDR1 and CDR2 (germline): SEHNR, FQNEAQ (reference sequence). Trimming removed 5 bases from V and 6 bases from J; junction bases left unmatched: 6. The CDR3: CASSRTGGRGQPQHF. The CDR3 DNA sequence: TGTGCCAGCAGCCGGACAGGGGGCCGGGGTCAGCCCCAGCATTTT.

CDR3 sequence reads: CASSRAGPHGGELFF. The CDR3 DNA is TGTGCCAGCAGTAGAGCGGGGCCCCACGGCGGGGAGCTGTTTTTT. V and J are TRBV6-4 and TRBJ2-2, with TRBD2 matching 7 bases. V was clipped by 5 bases and J by 7 bases; unmatched bases: 10. Germline CDR1 and CDR2: MRHNA and SNTAGT. The CDR3 contains 15 residues.

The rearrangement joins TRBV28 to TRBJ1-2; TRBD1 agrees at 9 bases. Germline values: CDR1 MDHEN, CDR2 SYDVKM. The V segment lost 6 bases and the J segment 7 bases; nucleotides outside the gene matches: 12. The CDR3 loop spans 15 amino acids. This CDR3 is CASRPLPGQGFGYTF. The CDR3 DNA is TGTGCCAGCAGACCTCTTCCGGGACAGGGATTTGGCTACACCTTC.

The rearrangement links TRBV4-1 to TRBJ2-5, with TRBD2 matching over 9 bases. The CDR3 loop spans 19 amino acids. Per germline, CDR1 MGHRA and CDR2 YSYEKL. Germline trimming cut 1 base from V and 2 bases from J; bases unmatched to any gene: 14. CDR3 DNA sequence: TGCGCCAGCAGCCAAGGAAGGCGGGGGGGCCAGGTCGCTCAAGAGACCCAGTACTTC. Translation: CASSQGRRGGQVAQETQYF.

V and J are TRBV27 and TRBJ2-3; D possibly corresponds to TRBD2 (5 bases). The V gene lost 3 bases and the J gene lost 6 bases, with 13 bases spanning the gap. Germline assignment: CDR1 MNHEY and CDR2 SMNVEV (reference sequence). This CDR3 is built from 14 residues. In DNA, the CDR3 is TGTGCCAGCAGTTTGGGCCTAGGAGGCGATACGCAGTATTTT. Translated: CASSLGLGGDTQYF.

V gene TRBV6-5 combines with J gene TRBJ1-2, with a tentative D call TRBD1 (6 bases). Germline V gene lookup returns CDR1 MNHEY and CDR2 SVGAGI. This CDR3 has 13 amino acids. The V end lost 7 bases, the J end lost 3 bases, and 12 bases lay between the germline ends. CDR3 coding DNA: TGTGCCAGCACCTTATCAGGGGACTATGGCTACACCTTC. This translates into CASTLSGDYGYTF.

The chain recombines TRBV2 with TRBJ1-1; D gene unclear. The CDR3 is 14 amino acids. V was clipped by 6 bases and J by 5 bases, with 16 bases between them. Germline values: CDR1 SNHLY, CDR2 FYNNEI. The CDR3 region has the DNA TGTGCCAGCAGGCCCGGGATGGAAGGAACTGAAGCTTTCTTT. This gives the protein CASRPGMEGTEAFF.

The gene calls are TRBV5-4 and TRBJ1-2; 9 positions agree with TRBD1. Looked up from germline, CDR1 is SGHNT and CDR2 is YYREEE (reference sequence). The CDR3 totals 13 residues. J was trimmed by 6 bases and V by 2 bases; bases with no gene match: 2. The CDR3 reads CASSLTGGDGYTF. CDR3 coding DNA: TGTGCCAGCAGCTTAACAGGGGGCGATGGCTACACCTTC.

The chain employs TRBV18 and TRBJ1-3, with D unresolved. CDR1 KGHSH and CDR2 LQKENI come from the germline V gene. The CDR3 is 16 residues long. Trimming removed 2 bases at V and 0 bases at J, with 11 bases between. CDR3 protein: CASSPSTTISGNTIYF. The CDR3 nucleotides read TGTGCCAGCTCACCAAGTACGACTATCTCTGGAAACACCATATATTTT.

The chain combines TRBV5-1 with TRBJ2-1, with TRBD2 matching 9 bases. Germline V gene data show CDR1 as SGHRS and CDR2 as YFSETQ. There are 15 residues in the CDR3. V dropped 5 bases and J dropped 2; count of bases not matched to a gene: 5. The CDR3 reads CASRGSGGAYNEQFF. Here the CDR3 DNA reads TGCGCCAGCAGAGGTAGCGGGGGCGCCTACAATGAGCAGTTCTTC.

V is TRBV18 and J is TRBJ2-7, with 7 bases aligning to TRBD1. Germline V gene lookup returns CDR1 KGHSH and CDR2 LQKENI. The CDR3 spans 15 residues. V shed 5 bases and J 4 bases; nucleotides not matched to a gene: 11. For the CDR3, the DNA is TGTGCCAGCTCAACGGCTGACAGGGCGCCGTACGAGCAGTACTTC. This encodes CASSTADRAPYEQYF.

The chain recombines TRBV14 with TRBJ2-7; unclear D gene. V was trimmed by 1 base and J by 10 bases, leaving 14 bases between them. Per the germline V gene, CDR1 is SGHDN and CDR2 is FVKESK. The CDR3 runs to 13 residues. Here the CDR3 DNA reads TGTGCCAGCAGCCAAGGTTCGCGAACGACACAGTACTTC. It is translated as CASSQGSRTTQYF.

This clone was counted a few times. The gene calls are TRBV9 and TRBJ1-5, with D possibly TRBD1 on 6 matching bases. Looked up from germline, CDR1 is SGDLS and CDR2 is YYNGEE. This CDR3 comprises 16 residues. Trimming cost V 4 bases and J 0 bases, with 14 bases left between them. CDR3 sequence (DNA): TGTGCCAGCAGCCCCGGGACAACGGATAGCAATCAGCCCCAGCATTTT. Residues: CASSPGTTDSNQPQHF.

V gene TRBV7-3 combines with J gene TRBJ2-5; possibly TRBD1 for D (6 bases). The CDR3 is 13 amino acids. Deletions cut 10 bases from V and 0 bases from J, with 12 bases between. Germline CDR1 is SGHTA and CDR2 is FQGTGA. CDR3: CATRQGYQETQYF. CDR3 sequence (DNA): TGTGCCACCCGCCAGGGGTACCAAGAGACCCAGTACTTC.

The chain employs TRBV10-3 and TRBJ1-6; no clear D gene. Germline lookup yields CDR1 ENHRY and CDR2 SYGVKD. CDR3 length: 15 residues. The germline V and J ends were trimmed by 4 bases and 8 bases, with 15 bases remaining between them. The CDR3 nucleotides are TGTGCCATCAGTGGAGGGAACGCCGAGGATTCACCCCTCCACTTT. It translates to CAISGGNAEDSPLHF.